The clone carrying this T cell receptor (beta chain) was detected many times. TCRdb recomputed calls from the 5' RACE reads with MiXCR, one row per CDR3 protein. The sample has 250,000 or so distinct CDR3 sequences, over 3% seen once. These data come from a study of T cells after yellow fever vaccination. J gave up 10 bases and V 2 bases, and 5 bases lay outside the gene matches. Looked up from germline, CDR1 is SEHNR and CDR2 is FQNEAQ (reference sequence). CDR3 length equals 14 residues. The V and J genes are TRBV7-9 and TRBJ1-6, with 7 bases that match TRBD1. This clonotype was sampled from a man aged 18 to 30 who received the YFV17D yellow fever vaccine. The material sequenced was PBMCs, taken 15 days after the yellow fever booster vaccination. The CDR3: CASSLTQGESPLHF. The CDR3 DNA reads as TGTGCCAGCAGCTTAACCCAGGGGGAGTCACCCCTCCACTTT.